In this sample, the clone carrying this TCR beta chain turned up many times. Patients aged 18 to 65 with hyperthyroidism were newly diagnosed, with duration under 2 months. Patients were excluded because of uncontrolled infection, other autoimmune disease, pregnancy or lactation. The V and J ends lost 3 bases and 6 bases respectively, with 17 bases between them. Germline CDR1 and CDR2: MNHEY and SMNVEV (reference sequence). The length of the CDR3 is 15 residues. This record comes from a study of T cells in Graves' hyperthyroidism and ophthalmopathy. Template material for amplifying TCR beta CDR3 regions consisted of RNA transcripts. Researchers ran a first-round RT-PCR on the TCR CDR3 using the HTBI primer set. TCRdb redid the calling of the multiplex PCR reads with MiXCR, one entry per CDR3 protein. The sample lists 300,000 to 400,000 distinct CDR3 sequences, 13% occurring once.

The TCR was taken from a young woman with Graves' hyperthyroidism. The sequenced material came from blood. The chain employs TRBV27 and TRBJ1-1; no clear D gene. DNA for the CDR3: TGTGCCAGCAGTTTCCTCCACACATACAAGGCTGAAGCTTTCTTT. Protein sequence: CASSFLHTYKAEAFF.